This entry lists 14 T cell receptor beta chains sequenced from one sample in a study of human T cells and chemical hapten exposure. Time point indicated: healthy volunteer bleed at 2 weeks. Unfractionated whole blood was the source from which total RNA was extracted. TCRdb re-called the RACE reads through MiXCR, storing one row per CDR3 protein. The table shows some 93,000 distinct CDR3 sequences, with approximately 9% occurring only once. Sequences were obtained from whole blood. These receptors came from a female donor in good health. Some clones in this sample may be carry-over from other donors' samples.

This clonotype has a count of ten or more. This chain joins TRBV7-6 and TRBJ2-5, with 8 positions matching TRBD2. V gave up 0 bases and J gave up 5 bases; unmatched junction bases: 8. The V gene's germline CDR1 is SGHVS and CDR2 FNYEAQ. The CDR3 length is 16 residues. CDR3 sequence reads: CASSLARIAGIETQYF. Written as DNA, the CDR3 is TGTGCCAGCAGCTTAGCGCGAATAGCGGGAATTGAGACCCAGTACTTC.

This rearrangement joins TRBV24-1 to TRBJ2-1; 9 nucleotides align to TRBD1. The CDR3 totals 17 residues. Germline loops: CDR1 KGHDR, CDR2 SFDVKD. Trimming removed 2 bases from V and 7 bases from J; junction bases left unmatched: 11. CDR3: CATSDSHEQGARNEQFF. For the CDR3, the DNA is TGTGCCACCAGTGATTCCCATGAACAGGGGGCGCGTAATGAGCAGTTCTTC.

This clonotype was detected a few times. The chain is built from TRBV7-2 and TRBJ1-4; D is unclear. Germline V gene sequence: CDR1 SGHTA, CDR2 FQGNSA. Trimming stripped 5 bases from V and 0 bases from J, with 10 bases between. This CDR3 region has 15 residues. The CDR3 sequence is CASSPYPATNEKLFF. As DNA, the CDR3 is TGTGCCAGCAGCCCGTATCCAGCAACTAATGAAAAACTGTTTTTT.

The genes are TRBV11-2 and TRBJ2-1; maybe TRBD1 (6 bases). The germline V and J ends were trimmed by 1 base and 7 bases, with 11 bases remaining between them. The CDR3 is made up of 14 amino acids. Germline V gene sequence: CDR1 SGHAT, CDR2 FQNNGV. DNA of the CDR3: TGTGCCAGCAGCTTAGCAGGGGCCTCAAATGAGCAGTTCTTC. Its translation: CASSLAGASNEQFF.

Points on this clonotype: At one boundary the junction diverges from the germline segment, which might be a read error. The chain joins TRBV2 to TRBJ2-6; no definite D call. The CDR3 contains 14 residues. Germline V CDR1 and CDR2: SNHLY, FYNNEI. The CDR3 reads CTSSTLAGANVLTF. The CDR3 DNA reads TGTACCAGCAGCACCCTGGCTGGGGCCAACGTCCTGACTTTC.

This clonotype was counted between two and nine times. V gene TRBV5-1 combines with J gene TRBJ2-7; 8 nucleotides line up with TRBD1. The germline CDR1 and CDR2 sequences are SGHRS and YFSETQ. With 4 bases clipped from V and 4 bases from J, the junction kept 4 bases outside the gene matches. This CDR3 has 13 amino acids. The CDR3 is CASSRGQEYEQYF. CDR3 nucleotides: TGCGCCAGCAGCCGGGGACAGGAGTACGAGCAGTACTTC. Looking up the rest from reference TRBV5-1 and TRBJ2-7 gives the full variable domain: KAGVTQTPRYLIKTRGQQVTLSCSPISGHRSVSWYQQTPGQGLQFLFEYFSETQRNKGNFPGRFSGRQFSNSRSEMNVSTLELGDSALYLCASSRGQEYEQYFGPGTRLTVT.

The V and J genes are TRBV28 and TRBJ1-1; 7 bases are shared with TRBD1. The length of the CDR3 is 12 residues. Unmatched junction bases numbered 6, after V lost 10 bases and J lost 4 bases. Germline CDR1 MDHEN, CDR2 SYDVKM. CDR3 coding DNA: TGTGCCACCATGACAGGGTCCACTGAAGCTTTCTTT. This gives the protein CATMTGSTEAFF.

V is TRBV5-1 and J is TRBJ1-5; 7 bases are a match to TRBD1. This CDR3 region has 15 residues. V lost 4 bases to trimming and J lost 3 bases; unmatched junction nucleotides: 7. Per the germline V gene, CDR1 is SGHRS and CDR2 is YFSETQ. The CDR3 region is CASSMTGYDNQPQHF. CDR3 DNA sequence: TGCGCCAGCAGCATGACAGGGTACGACAATCAGCCCCAGCATTTT.

The gene calls are TRBV6-2 or TRBV6-3 and TRBJ2-6, with D maybe TRBD1 (5 bases). Trimming pared 1 base from V and 2 bases from J, leaving 6 bases between. Per germline, CDR1 MNHEY and CDR2 SVGEGT. This CDR3 region has 15 residues. The CDR3: CASSYLGAGANVLTF. In DNA form, the CDR3 reads TGTGCCAGCAGTTACTTAGGGGCTGGGGCCAACGTCCTGACTTTC.

This clonotype occurred a few times. This chain joins TRBV19 and TRBJ1-2; the match to TRBD1 covers 11 bases. The germline V gene has CDR1 LNHDA and CDR2 SQIVND (reference sequence). J lost 4 bases, V lost 8 bases, and 9 bases had no gene match. The CDR3 loop spans 15 amino acids. The CDR3 DNA follows: TGTGCCAGTCAGGACAGGGGGCGATTATTCTATGGCTACACCTTC. Translating gives CASQDRGRLFYGYTF.

Here the CDR3 DNA reads TGTGCCACCATGCCACTGCTCCCTCAAGAGACCCAGTACTTC. The encoded protein is CATMPLLPQETQYF. The chain joins TRBV6-6 to TRBJ2-5, with D unresolved. V gave up 10 bases and J gave up 2 bases, with 17 bases separating them. Germline V gene data show CDR1 as MNHNY and CDR2 as SVGAGI (reference sequence). The CDR3 is 14 amino acids.

There are many counts of this clonotype. This rearrangement joins TRBV28 to TRBJ2-7; TRBD2 matches at 7 bases. Trimming removed 3 bases from V and 3 bases from J; junction bases left unmatched: 8. The CDR3 spans 15 residues. The V gene's germline CDR1 is MDHEN and CDR2 SYDVKM. The CDR3 sequence: CASSFYRTGGYEQYF. The CDR3 DNA follows: TGTGCCAGCAGTTTCTATAGGACGGGGGGCTACGAGCAGTACTTC.

The chain couples TRBV7-3 to TRBJ1-1, with 8 bases matching TRBD1. The junction had 4 bases not matched to a gene; V was cut back by 4 bases and J by 6 bases. From germline, CDR1 is SGHTA and CDR2 FQGTGA. The CDR3 has 13 amino acids. CDR3 sequence reads: CASSYSQGAEAFF. The CDR3, as DNA: TGTGCCAGCAGCTACTCACAGGGGGCTGAAGCTTTCTTT.

This chain joins TRBV20-1 and TRBJ2-1; 9 bases align to TRBD2. The J segment lost 3 bases and the V segment lost 1 base, leaving 1 base of the junction unmatched. Germline V gene data show CDR1 as DFQATT and CDR2 as SNEGSKA (reference sequence). CDR3 length: 14 residues. The CDR3, as DNA: TGCAGTGCTAGAGTAGCGGGGGACTACAATGAGCAGTTCTTC. It codes for CSARVAGDYNEQFF.